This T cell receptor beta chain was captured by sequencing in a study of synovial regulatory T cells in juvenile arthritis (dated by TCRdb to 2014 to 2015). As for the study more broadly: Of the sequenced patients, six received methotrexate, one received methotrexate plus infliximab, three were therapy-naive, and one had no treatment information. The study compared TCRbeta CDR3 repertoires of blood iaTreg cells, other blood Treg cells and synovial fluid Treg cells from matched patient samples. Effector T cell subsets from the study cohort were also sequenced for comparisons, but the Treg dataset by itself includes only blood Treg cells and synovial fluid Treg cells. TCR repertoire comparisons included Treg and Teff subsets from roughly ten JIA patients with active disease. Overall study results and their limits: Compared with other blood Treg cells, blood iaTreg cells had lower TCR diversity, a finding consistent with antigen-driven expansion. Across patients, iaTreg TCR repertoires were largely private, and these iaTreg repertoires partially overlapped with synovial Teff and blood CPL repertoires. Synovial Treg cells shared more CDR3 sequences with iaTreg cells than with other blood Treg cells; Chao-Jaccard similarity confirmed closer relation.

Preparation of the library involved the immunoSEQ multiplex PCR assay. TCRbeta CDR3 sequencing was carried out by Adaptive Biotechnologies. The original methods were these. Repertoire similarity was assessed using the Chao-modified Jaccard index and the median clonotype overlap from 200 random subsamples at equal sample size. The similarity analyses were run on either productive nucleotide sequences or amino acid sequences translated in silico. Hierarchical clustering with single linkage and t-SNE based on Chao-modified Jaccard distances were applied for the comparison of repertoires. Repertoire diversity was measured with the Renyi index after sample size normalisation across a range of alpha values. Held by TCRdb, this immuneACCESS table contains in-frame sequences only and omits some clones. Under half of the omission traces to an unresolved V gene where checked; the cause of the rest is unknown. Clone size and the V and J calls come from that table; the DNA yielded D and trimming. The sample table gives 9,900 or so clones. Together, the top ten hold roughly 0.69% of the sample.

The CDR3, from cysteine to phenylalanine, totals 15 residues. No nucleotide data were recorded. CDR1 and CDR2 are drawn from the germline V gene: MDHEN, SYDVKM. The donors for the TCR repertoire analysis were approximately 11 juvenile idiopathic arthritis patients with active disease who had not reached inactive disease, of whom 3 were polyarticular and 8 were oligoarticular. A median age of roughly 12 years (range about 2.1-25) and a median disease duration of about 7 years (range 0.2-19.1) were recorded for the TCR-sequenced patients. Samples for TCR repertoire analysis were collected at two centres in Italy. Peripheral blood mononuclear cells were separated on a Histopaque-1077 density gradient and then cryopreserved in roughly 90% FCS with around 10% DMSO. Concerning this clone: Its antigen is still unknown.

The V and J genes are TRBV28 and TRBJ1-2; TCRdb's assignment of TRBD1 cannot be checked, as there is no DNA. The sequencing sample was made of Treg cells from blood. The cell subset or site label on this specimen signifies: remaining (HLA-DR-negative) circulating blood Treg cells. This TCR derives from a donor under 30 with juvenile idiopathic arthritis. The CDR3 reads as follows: CASSPRGRMVYGYTF.